This T cell receptor beta chain was identified in a study of cytomegalovirus exposure and HLA in healthy donors. Study-level information: Earlier sequencing of 150 million to 200 million T cells yielded under 120 million unique TCR beta sequences. General study results and limits: Prior analysis indicated that the majority of TCR beta V segments exhibited productivity approximately 87% or approximately 30% of the time. In a later analysis, HLA-C alleles had the fewest associated TCRs, DRB1 alleles the most.

Concerning this clone itself: The antigen remains unidentified.

Primers for the PCR totalled 60 Vbeta and 13 Jbeta. Assay: immunoSEQ multiplex PCR; the TCRdb copy retains only in-frame clones and omits some. In all, the sample yields approximately 140,000 clones. The germline V gene has CDR1 LGHNA and CDR2 YNFKEQ. V gave up 0 bases and J gave up 7 bases; unmatched junction bases: 14. CDR3 length: 18 residues. The chain combines TRBV4-2 with TRBJ2-2; TRBD1 matches 7 bases. Sequencing input: PBMCs. This clonotype originated in a woman aged 18-29 years in good health and CMV-seronegative. CDR3 protein: CASSQEWPLNRGGGELFF. The CDR3 region has the DNA TGTGCCAGCAGCCAAGAGTGGCCCCTGAACAGGGGCGGCGGGGAGCTGTTTTTT.